One and the same sample provided the 5 T cell receptor beta chains below, sequenced in a study of T cell clones after liver transplantation. Using immunoSEQ multiplex PCR, the repertoire was profiled, and TCRdb retains in-frame clones only, with some absent. The sample consists of tens of thousands of clones, 90% of them appearing once. The sample here was CD4+ T cells from blood, taken before liver transplant. The receptors derive from a human donor who received a liver transplant.

V is TRBV19 and J is TRBJ2-6, with TRBD1 as a possible D gene (5 bases). Between the trimmed V and J ends, which lost 8 bases and 0 bases, there was a span of 14 bases. Looked up from germline, CDR1 is LNHDA and CDR2 is SQIVND (reference sequence). The CDR3 runs 16 residues. Written as DNA, the CDR3 is TGTGCCAGTGAGCAGGGTCTGAGCTCTGGGGCCAACGTCCTGACTTTC. It encodes CASEQGLSSGANVLTF.

Written as DNA, the CDR3 is TGCGCCAGCAGCAAAGACAGGGCTGACACTGAAGCTTTCTTT. Encoded protein: CASSKDRADTEAFF. This rearrangement joins TRBV5-1 to TRBJ1-1; 7 bases match TRBD1. The junction had 6 bases not matched to a gene; V was cut back by 4 bases and J by 3 bases. The germline V gene has CDR1 SGHRS and CDR2 YFSETQ. The CDR3 consists of 14 residues.

In its sample, this clone was seen once. The genes are TRBV29-1 and TRBJ1-2; TRBD1 matches at 7 bases. This CDR3 is 14 amino acids long. CDR1 is SQVTM, CDR2 ANQGSEA, per germline. Trimming removed 6 bases from V and 2 bases from J; junction bases left unmatched: 9. The CDR3 loop reads CSVAGTATNYGYTF. CDR3 bases: TGCAGCGTAGCCGGGACAGCCACAAACTATGGCTACACCTTC.

The rearrangement links TRBV7-2 to TRBJ1-2, with TRBD1 as a possible D gene (6 bases). The CDR3 totals 13 residues. Trimming left V 5 bases short and J 8 bases short, with 15 bases between. Germline lookup yields CDR1 SGHTA and CDR2 FQGNSA. The CDR3 loop is CASSDRPQVGYTF. In DNA, the CDR3 is TGTGCCAGCAGCGACAGGCCCCAAGTCGGCTACACCTTC.

The V and J genes are TRBV9 and TRBJ1-4; D may be TRBD1 (5 bases). The germline gives CDR1 SGDLS, CDR2 YYNGEE. Trimming shortened V by 5 bases and J by 0 bases, and 14 bases separated the two germline ends. The CDR3 is made up of 16 amino acids. The CDR3 protein is CASSSGGSATNEKLFF. The CDR3 DNA reads as TGTGCCAGCAGTAGTGGGGGGTCAGCAACTAATGAAAAACTGTTTTTT.